This paragraph covers one T cell receptor beta chain sequence. Its antigen is still unknown. Base qualities are not recorded, but no much larger clone differs from it by a single base. This entry is derived from a study of shared clonotypes between healthy human individuals (TCRdb year 2020). Background on the whole study: The cohort included three men and a couple of women between 18 and 49 years of age. Per donor, three plates each were used for CD4 naive and CD4 memory, two for CD8 naive, and one for CD8 memory. To estimate repertoire size and how much clonotypes are shared between individuals, the study performed deep sequencing of blood TCR repertoires from five healthy adults. Libraries were prepared and TCR repertoires were sequenced by different laboratories using diverse techniques, in order to increase sequencing depth and limit assay-specific biases. Leukapheresis yielded between about 0.94 and 9 billion PBMCs per donor. Study-wide findings and limitations: Even with the large sequencing depth, rarefaction of the sorted-subset datasets indicated that sequencing was incomplete. Sharing across a few donors was observed for around 5% of naive CD4, about 3.2% of naive CD8, roughly 2.4% of memory CD4, and about 0.39% of memory CD8 clonotypes. Sampling was restricted to blood, and TCR repertoires in tissue are likely to differ from TCR repertoires in blood. Larger estimated clonotype richness was generally found for naive subsets than for memory subsets. Pairwise subsampling indicated that sequencing depth was expected to affect the degree of clonotype sharing among donors. Compared with non-shared clonotypes, clonotypes shared by all four sorted-subset donors had higher generation probabilities. The small number of donors limited the genetic and exposure-history diversity represented.

V gives up 1 base and J gives up 2 bases, and the segment between their germline ends measures 12 bases. The germline V gene specifies SGHNT as CDR1 and YENEEA as CDR2. The CDR3 goes from the cysteine to the phenylalanine over 15 residues. Only the CDR3 part of the read is kept: 45 bases, read in frame from the first base. Donors were healthy HIV-negative adults with no recently reported acute infections or vaccinations. All donors were Caucasian adults living in Nashville, Tennessee, USA. CD4+ T cells were enriched by magnetic negative selection; naive cells were then positively selected on CD45RA, and the negative fraction formed the memory subset. Blood was collected by leukapheresis, and PBMCs were isolated by Ficoll-Histopaque density gradient centrifugation and then cryopreserved in liquid nitrogen vapor phase. Analytical flow cytometry was used to check the purity and quantity of every magnetically sorted T cell population. Genomic DNA was isolated from every sorted fraction and measured by UV absorbance on a Nanodrop 2000c.

Using the deep immunoSEQ assay, multiplex PCR amplified TCR CDR3 regions from genomic DNA. Extracted genomic DNA from each cell subset was spread evenly across all wells of several immunoSEQ 96-well plates, with each plate serving as a replicate. For sorted subsets, about 0.2 ug genomic DNA, equal to about 30,000 T cell genomes, was loaded into each replicate PCR. The purified libraries were quantified using a Qubit 3.0 fluorometer, sized with a Bioanalyzer 2100, and then quantified again using the KAPA Library Quantification kit. Every immunoSEQ 96-well plate was sequenced on a dedicated single-read 150-cycle Illumina NextSeq 550 flow cell. Concerning the study's data processing: The immunoSEQ output contained only junctional sequences without quality scores, so filtering could not match that applied to full-length reads. Sequences were annotated with PyIR, a Python wrapper for IgBLAST v1.9, and V/J genes and CDR3 were assigned using IMGT germline references. Reads with weak V/J assignments (E-value above 1e-6), missing CDR3, stop codons, out-of-frame junctions, or ambiguous translated residues were removed. V3J clonotypes were defined as sequences sharing the same inferred V gene, J gene, and CDR3 amino acid sequence. To compute the percentage overlap between repertoires, the number of shared unique clonotypes was divided by the size of the smaller repertoire. Richness of each repertoire was evaluated using RTK rarefaction, the Chao1 estimator, and Recon v2.1 estimates of unobserved clonotypes. For all TCRbeta clonotypes obtained by the gDNA method from a handful of donors, generation probabilities were computed with OLGA. In its TCRdb copy, this immuneACCESS table keeps in-frame sequences only and misses some clones. Where compared with another copy, unresolved V genes explain less than half of these, and the others have no known cause. That table supplies the V and J calls and clone size; D and trimming were determined from the DNA. This sample holds some 790,000 clones; 72% were observed only once. About 1.7% of the sample is held by the ten biggest clonotypes.

The chain uses TRBV11-3 and TRBJ2-7, with a weak D call of TRBD1 (5 bases match). Sequenced material: memory CD4+ T cells sorted from blood. Taken with the paper, the label for cell subset or site translates to: CD45RA-negative fraction. This TCR was sampled from a woman in her 30s in good health. The CDR3 loop reads CASSLAFRQPYEQYF. The sequenced DNA: TGTGCCAGCAGCTTAGCATTCCGACAGCCCTACGAGCAGTACTTC.